This T cell receptor (beta chain) was recovered during a study of blood T cell repertoires in COVID-19. Germline lookup yields CDR1 SGHTA and CDR2 FQGNSA. Trimming pared 7 bases from V and 6 bases from J, leaving 25 bases between. This CDR3 region has 17 residues. Sequencing was performed with immunoSEQ multiplex PCR; in TCRdb, only in-frame clones are kept and a portion is missing. The repertoire holds tens of thousands of clones, just over 85% seen once, with roughly 1.4% in the top ten. V gene TRBV7-2 combines with J gene TRBJ2-1, with D possibly TRBD2 on 6 matching bases. This clonotype originated in a woman aged 60-75 years with acute or convalescent COVID-19. The sequenced sample consisted of peripheral blood. The CDR3 bases are TGTGCCAGCACTCGATTTGTGGGGGGTCCCCGGGGCAATGAGCAGTTCTTC. Amino acid sequence: CASTRFVGGPRGNEQFF.